Listed below are T cell receptor beta chains from one sample, sequenced in a study of T cell changes during pregnancy in multiple sclerosis. Profiled with immunoSEQ multiplex PCR; TCRdb holds only in-frame clones, not every one. The table has 55,000 to 65,000 clones, 93% seen once. Specimen: CD8+ T cells from peripheral blood mononuclear cells, collected in the third trimester of pregnancy. These receptors were taken from a female donor with multiple sclerosis, enrolled in a pregnancy study. Each CDR3 is given with its conserved first and last residue. The D gene is left open where the match is weak. Clone sizes are given selectively: once, few, many, or a class where the clone is expanded.

TRBV6-1	TRBJ2-7	.	.	TGTGCCAGCAGCGGACAGAGCTCCTACGAGCAGTACTTC	CASSGQSSYEQYF
TRBV27	TRBJ2-5	.	.	TGTGCCAGCAGTTTGACAGGCTCTTATGGAGAGACCCAGTACTTC	CASSLTGSYGETQYF
TRBV5-6	TRBJ2-1	.	TRBD1	TGTGCCAGCAGCTCTGGGACAGCTTCCTACAATGAGCAGTTCTTC	CASSSGTASYNEQFF
TRBV11-2	TRBJ2-1	.	.	TGTGCCAGCAGCCTGGGAGATCTCTCCTACAATGAGCAGTTCTTC	CASSLGDLSYNEQFF
TRBV19	TRBJ2-1	.	.	TGTGCCAGTAGCGTTTACTACAATGAGCAGTTCTTC	CASSVYYNEQFF
TRBV7-8	TRBJ2-7	.	TRBD2	TGTGCCAGCAGCCAAACCGTAGCGGGGAGCTACGAGCAGTACTTC	CASSQTVAGSYEQYF
TRBV2	TRBJ2-2	.	TRBD2	TGTGCCAGCAGGACCCCGCCGGGACAGGGGACTAGCGGGTACACCGGGGAGCTGTTTTTT	CASRTPPGQGTSGYTGELFF
TRBV15	TRBJ2-1	.	TRBD1	TGTGCCACCAGCAGAGAGGGGACAGCGAGTGAGCAGTTCTTC	CATSREGTASEQFF
TRBV15	TRBJ1-2	once	TRBD1	TGTGCCACCAGCAGAGATAGTAGTGGGACAGGGAAATATGGCTACACCTTC	CATSRDSSGTGKYGYTF
TRBV5-8	TRBJ2-7	.	TRBD1	TGTGCCAGCAGCTTAGGGACAGACTCCTACGAGCAGTACTTC	CASSLGTDSYEQYF
TRBV2	TRBJ2-7	.	TRBD1	TGTGCCAGCAGCGAATTGGGCGGGACAGGGTCCCTCTTCTACGAGCAGTACTTC	CASSELGGTGSLFYEQYF
TRBV6-5	TRBJ2-7	.	TRBD1	TGTGCCAGCAGTTCTCTAACAGGGGAGAAACACTACGAGCAGTACTTC	CASSSLTGEKHYEQYF
TRBV27	TRBJ2-7	once	.	TGTGCCAGCAGCCCAACGCCCCAGAGGGCCTACGAGCAGTACTTC	CASSPTPQRAYEQYF
TRBV19	TRBJ2-1	.	TRBD2	TGTGCCAGTAGTCCCTTAGCGGGGAATGAGCAGTTCTTC	CASSPLAGNEQFF
TRBV12-5	TRBJ1-1	.	.	TGTGCTAGTGGGGAGGTATACACTGAAGCTTTCTTT	CASGEVYTEAFF
TRBV6-1	TRBJ2-1	.	TRBD2	TGTGCCAGCAGTGTGTTGACTAGCGGATACAATGAGCAGTTCTTC	CASSVLTSGYNEQFF
TRBV27	TRBJ1-1	few	TRBD1	TGTGCCAGCAGGGAAACAGGGGGGTACACTGAAGCTTTCTTT	CASRETGGYTEAFF
TRBV27	TRBJ2-1	.	TRBD1	TGTGCCAGCAGTCCGGGACAGGCGATCTACAATGAGCAGTTCTTC	CASSPGQAIYNEQFF
TRBV5-1	TRBJ2-1	.	TRBD2	TGCGCCAGCAACAGCGGGAGGGGTAATGAGCAGTTCTTC	CASNSGRGNEQFF
TRBV11-2	TRBJ1-1	.	TRBD1	TGTGCCAGCAGATTCACAGGGGGCGGCGGTGAAGCTTTCTTT	CASRFTGGGGEAFF
TRBV5-1	TRBJ2-7	.	.	TGCGCCAGCAGCTTAGGCAGGTCCTACGAGCAGTACTTC	CASSLGRSYEQYF
TRBV27	TRBJ2-7	.	TRBD1	TGTGCCAGCAGTTTATCGGGGACAGGATACGAGCAGTACTTC	CASSLSGTGYEQYF
TRBV28	TRBJ2-7	.	.	TGTGCCAGCAGTCCGTGGGACAACGAGCAGTACTTC	CASSPWDNEQYF
TRBV7-2	TRBJ2-3	.	.	TGTGCCAGCAGCGCTGGACTGGGAAGCACAGATACGCAGTATTTT	CASSAGLGSTDTQYF
TRBV28	TRBJ2-1	.	TRBD1	TGTGCCAGCAGTTTTGGGGACAGAATATACAATGAGCAGTTCTTC	CASSFGDRIYNEQFF
TRBV29-1	TRBJ2-3	.	.	TGCAGCGTTGGGGTAGACTTCAGTACAGATACGCAGTATTTT	CSVGVDFSTDTQYF
TRBV30	TRBJ2-3	.	.	TGTGCCTGGAGTCCTATTACAGGGCTAGTTGCAGATACGCAGTATTTT	CAWSPITGLVADTQYF
TRBV11-2	TRBJ2-1	.	.	TGTGCCAGCAGCCCGGACCTAGCCATGGAGCAGTTCTTC	CASSPDLAMEQFF
TRBV6-5	TRBJ1-1	.	.	TGTGCCAGCAGTTACGCGGCCTCGAACACTGAAGCTTTCTTT	CASSYAASNTEAFF
TRBV13	TRBJ2-7	.	TRBD2	TGTGCCAGCAGCTTCAGGACTAGCGCTTACGAGCAGTACTTC	CASSFRTSAYEQYF
TRBV5-1	TRBJ2-7	.	TRBD2	TGCGCCAGCAGCTTGGCCATCAGCGGGAGGGGCCACGAGCAGTACTTC	CASSLAISGRGHEQYF
TRBV6-5	TRBJ2-7	.	.	TGTGCCAGCAGTTACCAGGGAGGGGGTTACGAGCAGTACTTC	CASSYQGGGYEQYF
TRBV19	TRBJ2-1	.	TRBD2	TGTGCCAGTAGTATAGGTAGCGGGAGTATATACAATGAGCAGTTCTTC	CASSIGSGSIYNEQFF
TRBV5-1	TRBJ2-7	.	TRBD2	TGCGCCAGCAGCTTGGCTGGGGGAGGGGACTACGAGCAGTACTTC	CASSLAGGGDYEQYF
TRBV27	TRBJ1-1	.	.	TGTGCCAGCAGACGAACCGGAAGCCGACAGGAAGCTTTCTTT	CASRRTGSRQEAFF
TRBV9	TRBJ2-3	.	TRBD2	TGTGCCAGCAGCGTGGGTAGCGGGAGGGTCACAGATACGCAGTATTTT	CASSVGSGRVTDTQYF
TRBV27	TRBJ2-2	.	.	TGTGCCAGCAGTTGGGGGGGCGCCACCGGGGAGCTGTTTTTT	CASSWGGATGELFF
TRBV27	TRBJ2-2	once	.	TGTGCCAGCGGAGAGAACACCGGGGAGCTGTTTTTT	CASGENTGELFF
TRBV9	TRBJ1-2	.	TRBD1	TGTGCCAGCAGCGTCGGACAGGGGGCGTTCTATGGCTACACCTTC	CASSVGQGAFYGYTF
TRBV27	TRBJ2-7	.	.	TGTGCCAGCAGTCTACGGGGTGAAAATTACGAGCAGTACTTC	CASSLRGENYEQYF
TRBV11-1	TRBJ2-7	.	TRBD1	TGTGCCAGCAGCTTAGCTGACAGGGCCTGGTCGTTCCACGAGCAGTACTTC	CASSLADRAWSFHEQYF
TRBV11-2	TRBJ2-7	.	.	TGTGCCAGCAGCTCTTGGGGAGCCTACGAGCAGTACTTC	CASSSWGAYEQYF
TRBV5-1	TRBJ2-5	.	.	TGCGCCAGCAGCTTGTCCCATCAGTACCAAGAGACCCAGTACTTC	CASSLSHQYQETQYF
TRBV9	TRBJ1-2	.	TRBD1	TGTGCCAGCAGCGGGGACAGGGCAAAAGGCTACACCTTC	CASSGDRAKGYTF